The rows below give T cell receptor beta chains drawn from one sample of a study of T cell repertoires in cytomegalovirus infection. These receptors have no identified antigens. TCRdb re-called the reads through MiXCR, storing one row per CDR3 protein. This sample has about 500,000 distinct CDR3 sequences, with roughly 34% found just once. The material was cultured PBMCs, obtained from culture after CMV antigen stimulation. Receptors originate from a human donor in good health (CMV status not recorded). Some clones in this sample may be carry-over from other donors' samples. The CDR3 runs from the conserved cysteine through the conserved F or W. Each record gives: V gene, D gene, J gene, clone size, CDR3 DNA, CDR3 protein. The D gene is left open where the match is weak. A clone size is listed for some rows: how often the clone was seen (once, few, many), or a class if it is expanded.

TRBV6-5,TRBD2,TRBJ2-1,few,TGTGCCAGCAGCGAACAACTAGCGGGAGGGAAAAATGAGCAGTTCTTC,CASSEQLAGGKNEQFF
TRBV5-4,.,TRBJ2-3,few,TGTGCCAGCAGCCTGTCTAGCGTGAGAGGGGGGGCAGATACGCAGTATTTT,CASSLSSVRGGADTQYF
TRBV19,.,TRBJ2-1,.,TGTGCCAGTAAAGACAGTTACAATGAGCAGTTCTTC,CASKDSYNEQFF
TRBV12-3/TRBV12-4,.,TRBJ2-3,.,TGTGCCAGCAAATTACCCCGGGTAAATACGCAGTATTTT,CASKLPRVNTQYF
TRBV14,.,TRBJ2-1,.,TGTGCCAGCAGCCCGCCAACAAGATCCCCCCTAACCGGAGGGTCCAATGAGCAGTTCTTC,CASSPPTRSPLTGGSNEQFF
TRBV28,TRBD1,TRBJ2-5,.,TGTGCCAGCTTCCAGCCGGGACAGGGACAAGAGACCCAGTACTTC,CASFQPGQGQETQYF
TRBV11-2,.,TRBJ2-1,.,TGTGCCAGCAGCTTAGATCGGGATTCCTACAATGAGCAGTTCTTC,CASSLDRDSYNEQFF
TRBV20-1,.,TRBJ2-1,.,TGCAGTGCTAGAGGGGCGGCCTACAATGAGCAGTTCTTC,CSARGAAYNEQFF
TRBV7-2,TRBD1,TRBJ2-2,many,TGTGCCAGCAGCCTTAGTTTCGGCCAGGGGGAGCAGGCGAACACCGGGGAGCTGTTTTTT,CASSLSFGQGEQANTGELFF
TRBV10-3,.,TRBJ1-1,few,TGTGCCATCAGGGGAGAGGTGGCCTCTGAAGCTTTCTTT,CAIRGEVASEAFF
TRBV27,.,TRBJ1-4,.,TGTGCCAGCAGTTTATATAGCCGTGGGACATGGGAACTGTTTTTT,CASSLYSRGTWELFF
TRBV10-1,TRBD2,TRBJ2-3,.,TGCGCCAGCAGTGAGTCGTCTAGCGGGAGTGATCTAGATACGCAGTATTTT,CASSESSSGSDLDTQYF
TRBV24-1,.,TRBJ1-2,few,TGTGCCACCAGTGCCTCGGTAGACATGGGAGATTATGGCTACACCTTC,CATSASVDMGDYGYTF
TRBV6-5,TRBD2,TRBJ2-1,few,TGTGCCAGCAGTTACCGGGGGGACTCCGGTCTCAATGAGCAGTTCTTC,CASSYRGDSGLNEQFF
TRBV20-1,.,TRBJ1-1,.,TGCAGTGCTACGCCTTCAGAAGCTTTCTTT,CSATPSEAFF
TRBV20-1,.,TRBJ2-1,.,TGCAGTTACGGGGTGCTCCTTCGTAATGAGCAGTTCTTC,CSYGVLLRNEQFF